This entry lists 28 T cell receptor beta chains sequenced from one sample in a study of response to subunit inactivated influenza vaccine. TCRdb re-called the RT-PCR reads with MiXCR, one entry per CDR3 protein. The sample has more than 700,000 distinct CDR3 sequences; 21% are singletons. This specimen consisted of PBMCs from blood, obtained less than 6 days after vaccination. The source of these receptors is a man over 45 who received an inactivated influenza vaccine.

This clonotype was seen a few times. The CDR3 protein is CASSFLAGGTETQYF. In DNA, the CDR3 is TGTGCCAGCAGCTTCTTAGCGGGGGGGACGGAGACCCAGTACTTC. This chain connects TRBV7-2 to TRBJ2-5; TRBD2 aligns across 11 bases. After removal of 3 bases from V and 5 bases from J, the junction contained 5 bases not matched to a gene. Germline V gives CDR1 SGHTA, CDR2 FQGNSA. CDR3 size: 15 residues.

The J gene is TRBJ2-7, the V gene TRBV7-8, with 7 bases fitting TRBD1. The CDR3 totals 15 residues. Germline-derived CDR1 and CDR2 are SGHVS and FQNEAQ. V lost 5 bases, J lost 0 bases, and 7 bases stayed unmatched. The CDR3 protein is CASSRGTVGSYEQYF. CDR3 coding DNA: TGTGCCAGCAGCAGAGGGACAGTTGGCTCCTACGAGCAGTACTTC.

The rearrangement links TRBV12-3 or TRBV12-4 to TRBJ2-6; either TRBD1 or TRBD2 may fit D (5 bases each). Trimming left V 5 bases short and J 3 bases short, with 20 bases between. The CDR3 covers 18 residues. The DNA of the CDR3 is TGTGCCAGCAGTCTTGGGACGGTTCTGGAGAGTGGGGCCAACGTCCTGACTTTC. Its translation: CASSLGTVLESGANVLTF.

This clonotype was recorded a few times. This chain connects TRBV24-1 to TRBJ2-3, with 10 bases fitting TRBD2. The CDR3 totals 16 residues. V lost 3 bases to trimming and J lost 7 bases; unmatched junction nucleotides: 9. Germline V lookup: CDR1 KGHDR, CDR2 SFDVKD. CDR3 sequence: CATSDRSGRAFYTQYF. CDR3 in DNA: TGTGCCACCAGTGATAGGAGCGGGAGGGCCTTTTATACGCAGTATTTT.

The chain is built from TRBV7-3 and TRBJ2-1; TRBD2 aligns across 9 bases. V lost 2 bases to trimming and J lost 4 bases; unmatched junction nucleotides: 9. Germline loops: CDR1 SGHTA, CDR2 FQGTGA. The CDR3 is 17 residues long. The CDR3 nucleotides are TGTGCCAGCAGCTTACTAGCGGGATCCCTTAAATACAATGAGCAGTTCTTC. Translated, it gives CASSLLAGSLKYNEQFF.

This clonotype has more than one count but fewer than ten. The V gene is TRBV20-1, the J gene TRBJ2-5; D possibly corresponds to TRBD1 (6 bases). The CDR3 sequence is 14 residues long. Germline CDR1 and CDR2: DFQATT and SNEGSKA (reference sequence). Trimming cost V 1 base and J 2 bases, with 11 bases left between them. The chain's CDR3 is CSARGAGQQETQYF. DNA for the CDR3: TGCAGTGCTAGAGGAGCTGGACAGCAAGAGACCCAGTACTTC.

Regarding this clonotype: A single base separates this from a much larger clone, so it may be a read error. Here the CDR3 reads CATSRDKGYNQPQHF. The CDR3 DNA reads TGTGCCACCAGCAGAGATAAGGGGTACAATCAGCCCCAGCATTTT. The chain employs TRBV15 and TRBJ1-5; TRBD1 is a possible D gene (5 bases). CDR1 and CDR2 from the germline V gene are LNHNV and YYDKDF (reference sequence). V shed 0 bases and J shed 3 bases, with 9 bases lying between them. This CDR3 region has 15 residues. Supplemented by reference TRBV15 and TRBJ1-5, the full variable domain reads DAMVIQNPRYQVTQFGKPVTLSCSQTLNHNVMYWYQQKSSQAPKLLFHYYDKDFNNEADTPDNFQSRRPNTSFCFLDIRSPGLGDTAMYLCATSRDKGYNQPQHFGDGTRLSIL.

To note about this clonotype: The junction departs from germline at one end; a sequencing error may be responsible. The chain carries TRBV12-3 or TRBV12-4 and TRBJ1-5; TRBD1 might be the D (5 bases). The CDR3 covers 17 residues. DNA for the CDR3: TGTGCCAGCAGTTTTCGGGGACCGGGAGTCGGCAATCAGCCCCAGCTTTTT. Translating gives CASSFRGPGVGNQPQLF.

This chain links TRBV20-1 with TRBJ2-7; D perhaps matches TRBD2 (5 bases). The length of the CDR3 is 14 residues. V was pared by 3 bases and J by 2 bases, with 14 bases between. Germline CDR1 DFQATT, CDR2 SNEGSKA (reference sequence). For the CDR3, the DNA is TGCAGTGCTAGGTTAGCGCGAGCGCCCTACGAGCAGTACTTC. This codes for CSARLARAPYEQYF.

This clonotype was detected a few times. V gene TRBV7-9 combines with J gene TRBJ2-7; D is ambiguous. Germline V gene data show CDR1 as SEHNR and CDR2 as FQNEAQ (reference sequence). Trimming cost V 8 bases and J 6 bases, with 11 bases left between them. The CDR3 covers 11 residues. CDR3 in amino acids: CASEAMAEQYF. The CDR3 region has the DNA TGTGCCAGCGAGGCGATGGCCGAGCAGTACTTC.

This clonotype was counted only a few times. The chain carries TRBV4-1 and TRBJ1-4, with 7 positions matching TRBD1. This CDR3 is built from 15 residues. Germline assignment: CDR1 MGHRA and CDR2 YSYEKL. With V trimmed by 5 bases and J by 10 bases, 13 bases remained unmatched. The CDR3 loop reads CASSERDLDRRKLFF. The CDR3 region has the DNA TGCGCCAGCAGCGAACGTGACTTGGACAGGCGAAAACTGTTTTTT.

This clonotype was counted a few times. The J gene is TRBJ2-3, the V gene TRBV20-1; no firm D call. V dropped 0 bases and J dropped 1 base, with 11 bases sitting between them. The CDR3 is 15 residues long. The germline V gene encodes CDR1 DFQATT and CDR2 SNEGSKA (reference sequence). The DNA for the CDR3 is TGCAGTGCTAGAGATCGGTCTAGAGGCACAGATACGCAGTATTTT. It encodes CSARDRSRGTDTQYF.

The rearrangement links TRBV20-1 to TRBJ2-1; TRBD2 agrees at 12 bases. With V trimmed by 1 base and J by 8 bases, 9 bases remained unmatched. The CDR3 length is 16 residues. Looked up from germline, CDR1 is DFQATT and CDR2 is SNEGSKA (reference sequence). The CDR3 region is CSARGLAGVGRHEQFF. CDR3 sequence (DNA): TGCAGTGCTAGAGGACTAGCGGGAGTCGGCCGTCATGAGCAGTTCTTC.

The chain combines TRBV6-5 with TRBJ1-4; a possible D gene is TRBD1 (5 bases). CDR1 is MNHEY, CDR2 SVGAGI, per germline. V was shortened by 0 bases and J by 2 bases, with 10 bases between the two germline ends. The length of the CDR3 is 16 residues. The CDR3 reads CASSYSMAGTNEKLFF. DNA for the CDR3: TGTGCCAGCAGTTACTCGATGGCAGGGACTAATGAAAAACTGTTTTTT.

This clonotype came up a few times. The rearrangement uses TRBV6-6 and TRBJ2-7; D gene ambiguous. This CDR3 region has 12 residues. The germline V and J ends were trimmed by 0 bases and 7 bases, with 7 bases remaining between them. Germline CDR1 is MNHNY and CDR2 is SVGAGI (reference sequence). Written as DNA, the CDR3 is TGTGCCAGCAGTTACTCCGGACCAGAGCAGTACTTC. This gives the protein CASSYSGPEQYF.

This clonotype was detected many times. The chain couples TRBV20-1 to TRBJ2-2; perhaps TRBD2 as D (7 bases). Germline V gene sequence: CDR1 DFQATT, CDR2 SNEGSKA (reference sequence). The CDR3 is made up of 14 amino acids. The germline V and J ends were trimmed by 3 bases and 5 bases, with 13 bases remaining between them. The CDR3 loop is CSARWGGRTGELFF. The CDR3 DNA follows: TGCAGTGCTAGGTGGGGGGGCAGGACCGGGGAGCTGTTTTTT.

This clonotype was seen many times. The V gene is TRBV6-5, the J gene TRBJ2-2; D unclear. Trimming took 2 bases from V and 3 from J, leaving 7 bases between them. This CDR3 comprises 14 residues. Germline CDR1 reads MNHEY; CDR2 reads SVGAGI. In nucleotides, the CDR3 is TGTGCCAGCAGTTACGGCGTTTACACCGGGGAGCTGTTTTTT. This gives the protein CASSYGVYTGELFF.

This rearrangement joins TRBV20-1 to TRBJ2-7; D uncertain. This CDR3 contains 10 residues. Germline V gene lookup returns CDR1 DFQATT and CDR2 SNEGSKA (reference sequence). Trimming left V 6 bases short and J 5 bases short, with 8 bases between. CDR3 DNA: TGCAGTGCCCAGGACCACGAGCAGTACTTC. Translated, it gives CSAQDHEQYF.

This clonotype appeared a few times. V is TRBV6-1 and J is TRBJ1-1; D uncertain. The germline V gene encodes CDR1 MNHNS and CDR2 SASEGT. The CDR3 extends over 12 amino acids. V lost 0 bases and J lost 11, with 10 bases in between. The DNA for the CDR3 is TGTGCCAGCAGTGAAGCTAGGGAGGAGGCTTTCTTT. Its protein is CASSEAREEAFF.

This chain uses TRBV20-1 with TRBJ2-7, with 7 bases identical to TRBD2. The junction had 10 bases not matched to a gene; V was cut back by 1 base and J by 4 bases. This CDR3 region has 15 residues. Germline V gives CDR1 DFQATT, CDR2 SNEGSKA (reference sequence). DNA for the CDR3: TGCAGTGCTAGAGGCCGGGGCGGGAGTGGGTACGAGCAGTACTTC. Protein product: CSARGRGGSGYEQYF.

V usage is TRBV20-1 and J usage is TRBJ1-5; 7 bases match TRBD1. The germline V gene has CDR1 DFQATT and CDR2 SNEGSKA (reference sequence). This CDR3 is built from 14 residues. Trimming removed 5 bases from V and 0 bases from J; junction bases left unmatched: 4. The CDR3 nucleotides are TGCAGTGCTCTGACAGGGAATAGCAATCAGCCCCAGCATTTT. Protein: CSALTGNSNQPQHF.

This chain connects TRBV12-2 to TRBJ2-2. TRBV12-2 is marked as a pseudogene. This CDR3 is built from 13 residues. CDR3 sequence (DNA): TGTGCAAGTCGGTCGGTGGAGACCGGGGAGCTGTTTTTT. Its protein is CASRSVETGELFF.

This clonotype was found a few times. This chain joins TRBV12-3 or TRBV12-4 and TRBJ1-5; D gene unclear. V was cut by 0 bases and J by 4 bases, with 10 bases left in between. CDR3 size: 15 residues. CDR3 sequence reads: CASSLAGGLNQPQHF. The CDR3 bases are TGTGCCAGCAGTTTAGCTGGCGGCCTTAATCAGCCCCAGCATTTT.

This chain connects TRBV4-1 to TRBJ2-1; 10 nucleotides align to TRBD1. In germline, CDR1 is MGHRA, CDR2 YSYEKL. This CDR3 has 17 residues. The ends lost 1 base at V and 9 bases at J; junction bases unmatched: 12. The chain's CDR3 is CASSQVGGRQGAIEQFF. CDR3 DNA: TGCGCCAGCAGCCAAGTGGGAGGGAGACAGGGGGCGATTGAGCAGTTCTTC.

The V call is TRBV6-4, the J call TRBJ2-4; 9 positions match TRBD1. This CDR3 is 14 amino acids long. The germline V gene encodes CDR1 MRHNA and CDR2 SNTAGT. V shed 5 bases, J shed 7 bases, and the junction held 6 bases outside the gene matches. CDR3 in amino acids: CASSPTGGFNIQYF. The DNA for the CDR3 is TGTGCCAGCAGTCCGACAGGGGGTTTCAACATTCAGTACTTC.

The CDR3: CASSLEGLLGEQFF. The CDR3 DNA reads as TGCGCCAGCAGCTTGGAGGGACTCCTGGGGGAGCAGTTCTTC. The chain couples TRBV5-1 to TRBJ2-1; D is perhaps TRBD2 (6 bases). From germline, CDR1 is SGHRS and CDR2 YFSETQ. This CDR3 is 14 amino acids long. Trimming left V 0 bases short and J 10 bases short, with 14 bases between. The complete variable domain, with remaining parts taken from reference TRBV5-1 and TRBJ2-1, reads KAGVTQTPRYLIKTRGQQVTLSCSPISGHRSVSWYQQTPGQGLQFLFEYFSETQRNKGNFPGRFSGRQFSNSRSEMNVSTLELGDSALYLCASSLEGLLGEQFFGPGTRLTVL.

V and J are TRBV20-1 and TRBJ2-5; the D is unclear. The length of the CDR3 is 12 residues. Germline values: CDR1 DFQATT, CDR2 SNEGSKA (reference sequence). Trimming took off 6 bases at V and 7 bases at J, with 15 bases between the two ends. CDR3 DNA: TGCAGTGCCCTTCACGGCCCAGGGACCCAGTACTTC. Encoded protein: CSALHGPGTQYF.

This clonotype was seen many times. The rearrangement links TRBV4-2 to TRBJ2-7; the D gene is possibly TRBD2 (6 bases). V lost 1 base and J 6 bases, leaving 10 bases between the germline ends. This CDR3 spans 13 amino acids. Germline CDR1 and CDR2: LGHNA and YNFKEQ. The CDR3 sequence: CASSQVLGGEQYF. CDR3 sequence (DNA): TGTGCCAGCAGCCAAGTTTTGGGGGGCGAGCAGTACTTC.